A single sample is the source of the 6 T cell receptor beta chains below, sequenced in a study of graft-versus-host responses after intestinal transplantation. These receptors have no known antigen. Libraries were prepared by immunoSEQ multiplex PCR; TCRdb keeps only in-frame clonotypes and omits some of them. The sample has over 90,000 clones, 91% seen once. The sequencing here drew on unstimulated CD4+ T cells sorted from spleen or lymph node cells, taken before transplant. The receptor source for this set is a human donor who was the organ donor for an intestinal transplant.

This chain connects TRBV27 to TRBJ2-1; 7 bases are shared with TRBD2. V trimming: 5 bases; J trimming: 4 bases; junction bases outside the gene matches: 8. CDR1 is MNHEY and CDR2 is SMNVEV in the germline V gene (reference sequence). The CDR3 has 15 residues. This CDR3 reads CASSPRSGAYNEQFF. Here the CDR3 DNA reads TGTGCCAGCAGTCCCCGGAGCGGGGCTTACAATGAGCAGTTCTTC.

The rearrangement links TRBV6-6 to TRBJ1-5; possible D gene TRBD1, 6 bases. CDR1 is MNHNY, CDR2 SVGAGI, per germline (reference sequence). The CDR3 consists of 15 residues. Trimming cost V 6 bases and J 1 base, with 13 bases left between them. CDR3 nucleotide sequence: TGTGCCAGCAGCCCCGGGACATCGAGCAATCAGCCCCAGCATTTT. Its protein is CASSPGTSSNQPQHF.

With regard to this clone: This specimen includes other DNA sequences encoding the same CDR3. The chain is built from TRBV9 and TRBJ1-2; perhaps TRBD1 as D (5 bases). Deletions cut 0 bases from V and 2 bases from J, with 5 bases between. Germline V gene sequence: CDR1 SGDLS, CDR2 YYNGEE. The CDR3 runs 13 residues. CDR3 protein: CASSVAGNYGYTF. As DNA, the CDR3 is TGTGCCAGCAGCGTAGCAGGGAACTATGGCTACACCTTC.

V is TRBV5-6 and J is TRBJ1-1; perhaps TRBD1 as D (5 bases). Germline CDR1 SGHDT, CDR2 YYEEEE. Deletions cut 1 base from V and 4 bases from J, with 17 bases between. This CDR3 region has 16 residues. The CDR3 sequence is CASSLFDSLTVTEAFF. The DNA for the CDR3 is TGTGCCAGCAGCTTGTTCGACAGCTTGACGGTCACTGAAGCTTTCTTT.

The rearrangement joins TRBV5-1 to TRBJ2-5, with 13 bases matching TRBD2. The tail of the sequence fits TRBJ2-7 better, so the J call may be wrong. The germline CDR1 and CDR2 sequences are SGHRS and YFSETQ. CDR3 length: 15 residues. CDR3 in amino acids: CASSRGTSGDYEQYF. DNA for the CDR3: TGCGCCAGCAGCCGAGGGACTAGCGGGGACTACGAGCAGTACTTC.

V gene TRBV2 combines with J gene TRBJ2-7, with D possibly TRBD2 on 6 matching bases. Germline CDR1 is SNHLY and CDR2 is FYNNEI. The CDR3 spans 13 residues. Trimming removed 6 bases from V and 9 bases from J, with 18 bases in between. The CDR3 DNA follows: TGTGCCAGCAGCCAACCCCCGGGGGTCCGGCAGTACTTC. This codes for CASSQPPGVRQYF. The whole variable domain, remainder taken from reference TRBV2 and TRBJ2-7, is EPEVTQTPSHQVTQMGQEVILRCVPISNHLYFYWYRQILGQKVEFLVSFYNNEISEKSEIFDDQFSVERPDGSNFTLKIRSTKLEDSAMYFCASSQPPGVRQYFGPGTRLTVT.